These 26 T cell receptor beta chains originate from one sample sequenced in a study of T cells in narcolepsy. The data were produced by immunoSEQ multiplex PCR, yet TCRdb's version contains in-frame clones alone and is incomplete. This table has about 35,000 clones, approximately 80% appearing once. The material sequenced was memory (CD45RA-) CD4+ T cells from blood. Receptors originate from a human donor in good health.

V gene TRBV28 combines with J gene TRBJ2-1; 8 bases align to TRBD2. The CDR3 consists of 13 residues. Looked up from germline, CDR1 is MDHEN and CDR2 is SYDVKM. V gave up 9 bases and J gave up 1 base; unmatched junction bases: 2. CDR3 protein: CASIAGSYNEQFF. The CDR3 DNA is TGTGCCAGTATAGCGGGATCCTACAATGAGCAGTTCTTC.

V gene TRBV9 combines with J gene TRBJ2-3; D possibly corresponds to TRBD2 (5 bases). CDR3 length: 13 residues. V shed 6 bases and J shed 1 base, with 9 bases lying between them. Per the germline V gene, CDR1 is SGDLS and CDR2 is YYNGEE. This CDR3 reads CASNKAGTDTQYF. CDR3 DNA sequence: TGTGCCAGCAACAAAGCGGGCACAGATACGCAGTATTTT.

The V call is TRBV1, the J call TRBJ2-2. TRBV1 is described as a pseudogene. The CDR3 consists of 12 residues. DNA for the CDR3: TGCACCGGGTCGGAGAACACCGGGGAGCTGTTTTTT. It codes for CTGSENTGELFF.

The chain recombines TRBV10-1 with TRBJ1-1; D is undetermined. The V end was cut by 6 bases, the J end by 8 bases, with 13 bases between. Germline V gene lookup returns CDR1 WNHNN and CDR2 SYGVQD (reference sequence). The CDR3 is 12 residues long. The chain's CDR3 is CASSQLGGEAFF. In nucleotides, the CDR3 is TGCGCCAGCAGCCAGCTGGGCGGGGAAGCTTTCTTT.

The J gene is TRBJ2-5, the V gene TRBV5-6; D may be TRBD2 (6 bases). V lost 0 bases and J 6 bases, leaving 12 bases between the germline ends. This CDR3 region has 14 residues. Germline values: CDR1 SGHDT, CDR2 YYEEEE. The CDR3 reads CASSLGRAGKTQYF. The CDR3 bases are TGTGCCAGCAGCTTGGGGAGGGCTGGGAAGACCCAGTACTTC.

The sample holds one count of this clone. This rearrangement joins TRBV5-1 to TRBJ1-2; TRBD1 matches at 9 bases. Germline loops: CDR1 SGHRS, CDR2 YFSETQ. This CDR3 has 13 residues. Trimming cost V 0 bases and J 11 bases; bases outside gene matches: 5. The CDR3 loop reads CASSLDGTGPYTF. In nucleotides, the CDR3 is TGCGCCAGCAGCTTGGATGGGACAGGGCCTTACACCTTC.

The V gene is TRBV5-1, the J gene TRBJ2-5, with D perhaps matching TRBD1 (5 bases). TRBJ2-7 matches the DNA end more closely, so the J call is doubtful. This CDR3 is built from 13 residues. CDR1 and CDR2 from the germline V gene are SGHRS and YFSETQ. DNA of the CDR3: TGCGCCAGCAGCTTGCTAGGGGACTACGAGCAGTACTTC. As protein: CASSLLGDYEQYF.

This chain connects TRBV4-2 to TRBJ1-1; D ambiguous. Germline assignment: CDR1 LGHNA and CDR2 YNFKEQ. The CDR3 runs to 15 residues. Trimming shortened V by 4 bases and J by 1 base, and 13 bases separated the two germline ends. Here the CDR3 reads CASSPPGVKNTEAFF. In DNA form, the CDR3 reads TGTGCCAGCAGCCCCCCTGGGGTCAAGAACACTGAAGCTTTCTTT.

The CDR3 DNA is TGTGCCATCGGCCAAAGCGGGGGGATTGGAGAGACCCAGTACTTC. Its translation is CAIGQSGGIGETQYF. This chain links TRBV10-3 with TRBJ2-5, with 9 nucleotides matching TRBD2. Germline V gene data show CDR1 as ENHRY and CDR2 as SYGVKD. With V trimmed by 8 bases and J by 4 bases, 11 bases remained unmatched. The CDR3 is 15 amino acids.

The genes are TRBV28 and TRBJ1-1; D gene uncertain. V shed 5 bases and J shed 0 bases, with 10 bases lying between them. Germline assignment: CDR1 MDHEN and CDR2 SYDVKM. This CDR3 is built from 14 residues. CDR3 nucleotides: TGTGCCAGCAGTCTCCCCCTCCTGAACACTGAAGCTTTCTTT. Protein: CASSLPLLNTEAFF.

The chain recombines TRBV7-9 with TRBJ1-1; 7 positions match TRBD1. The germline CDR1 and CDR2 sequences are SEHNR and FQNEAQ (reference sequence). Losses at the gene ends were 5 bases for V and 4 bases for J; bases not matched to a gene: 13. This CDR3 has 16 amino acids. CDR3 protein: CASSQHRGDRATEAFF. The CDR3 DNA reads as TGTGCCAGCAGCCAACACCGGGGTGACAGGGCCACTGAAGCTTTCTTT.

Worth noting for this clone: Other nucleotide sequences in the sample specify the same CDR3. The chain uses TRBV5-1 and TRBJ2-5, with no clear D. The CDR3 has 12 amino acids. The germline V and J ends were trimmed by 0 bases and 5 bases, with 5 bases remaining between them. Germline-derived CDR1 and CDR2 are SGHRS and YFSETQ. The CDR3 spells CASSLVGETQYF. The CDR3 bases are TGCGCCAGCAGCTTGGTAGGCGAGACCCAGTACTTC.

The rearrangement uses TRBV16 and TRBJ1-1; D perhaps matches TRBD1 (5 bases). Germline V gene data show CDR1 as KGHSY and CDR2 as FQNENV. The CDR3 runs to 15 residues. The germline V and J ends were trimmed by 4 bases and 3 bases, with 15 bases remaining between them. CDR3 protein: CASSRGGSPDTEAFF. Here the CDR3 DNA reads TGTGCCAGCAGCCGCGGGGGAAGTCCGGACACTGAAGCTTTCTTT.

V is TRBV6-1 and J is TRBJ1-1; D gene ambiguous. Trimming took off 8 bases at V and 1 base at J, with 8 bases between the two ends. CDR1 MNHNS and CDR2 SASEGT come from the germline V gene. The CDR3 has 12 residues. The DNA of the CDR3 is TGTGCCAGCCGAAGGAGGAACACTGAAGCTTTCTTT. Protein: CASRRRNTEAFF.

The chain links TRBV6-5 to TRBJ1-6; 10 bases line up with TRBD1. This CDR3 is built from 14 residues. V lost 2 bases, J lost 9 bases, and 1 base stayed unmatched. Germline assignment: CDR1 MNHEY and CDR2 SVGAGI. The CDR3 region has the DNA TGTGCCAGCAGTTACGACAGGGGGCCTTCACCCCTCCACTTT. Residues: CASSYDRGPSPLHF.

The chain combines TRBV27 with TRBJ2-5; a possible D gene is TRBD1 (6 bases). Trimming removed 6 bases at V and 7 bases at J, with 15 bases between. CDR1 MNHEY and CDR2 SMNVEV come from the germline V gene (reference sequence). This CDR3 has 13 residues. CDR3 sequence: CASSEGLGGTQYF. DNA for the CDR3: TGTGCCAGCAGCGAAGGTCTAGGGGGGACCCAGTACTTC.

In its sample, this clone was seen a few times. The chain combines TRBV30 with TRBJ1-2; D may be TRBD1 (5 bases). The CDR3 contains 12 residues. Germline V CDR1 and CDR2: GTSNPN, SVGIG (reference sequence). Trimming took off 3 bases at V and 8 bases at J, with 13 bases between the two ends. The CDR3 protein is CAWSRDPGGYTF. The CDR3 bases are TGTGCCTGGAGCAGGGATCCGGGGGGCTACACCTTC.

The gene calls are TRBV13 and TRBJ1-2; TRBD1 aligns across 7 bases. V shed 8 bases and J 6 bases; nucleotides not matched to a gene: 18. CDR1 is PRHDT and CDR2 is FYEKMQ in the germline V gene (reference sequence). The CDR3 loop spans 16 amino acids. Here the CDR3 DNA reads TGTGCCAGCTCAGATGGGGACAGACCCCTCTCGGATGGCTACACCTTC. It encodes CASSDGDRPLSDGYTF.

The chain carries TRBV7-9 and TRBJ1-1, with D hard to call. The CDR3 length is 14 residues. With 5 bases removed from V and 4 bases from J, the gap between germline ends came to 14 bases. The germline V gene has CDR1 SEHNR and CDR2 FQNEAQ (reference sequence). The CDR3 loop reads CASSPQMGLTEAFF. The CDR3 DNA reads TGTGCCAGCAGCCCTCAAATGGGCCTCACTGAAGCTTTCTTT. Full variable domain (remainder filled in from reference TRBV7-9 and TRBJ1-1): DTGVSQNPRHKITKRGQNVTFRCDPISEHNRLYWYRQTLGQGPEFLTYFQNEAQLEKSRLLSDRFSAERPKGSFSTLEIQRTEQGDSAMYLCASSPQMGLTEAFFGQGTRLTVV.

The table lists this clone with a count of one. The rearrangement links TRBV18 to TRBJ2-1; TRBD1 aligns across 12 bases. From germline, CDR1 is KGHSH and CDR2 LQKENI. J gave up 5 bases and V 4 bases, and 3 bases lay outside the gene matches. The CDR3 is 15 residues long. The CDR3 sequence: CASSRDRGPDNEQFF. In nucleotides, the CDR3 is TGTGCCAGCTCACGGGACAGGGGGCCCGACAATGAGCAGTTCTTC.

The chain uses TRBV7-2 and TRBJ1-1, with D uncertain. The CDR3 is 14 residues long. Germline CDR1 and CDR2: SGHTA and FQGNSA. Between the trimmed V and J ends, which lost 1 base and 2 bases, there was a span of 8 bases. CDR3 bases: TGTGCCAGCAGCTTAGATGGCGGAAACACTGAAGCTTTCTTT. This translates into CASSLDGGNTEAFF.

This clone was seen a few times. The chain is built from TRBV14 and TRBJ1-2; D perhaps matches TRBD1 (5 bases). Germline V lookup: CDR1 SGHDN, CDR2 FVKESK. The CDR3 extends over 15 amino acids. Trimming removed 5 bases at V and 2 bases at J, with 15 bases between. The CDR3 spells CASSLTGLQNYGYTF. DNA of the CDR3: TGTGCCAGCAGCTTAACGGGACTCCAAAACTATGGCTACACCTTC.

This chain links TRBV7-9 with TRBJ2-1; D is uncertain. The length of the CDR3 is 12 residues. The germline V gene has CDR1 SEHNR and CDR2 FQNEAQ (reference sequence). Trimming shortened V by 1 base and J by 7 bases, and 5 bases separated the two germline ends. CDR3: CASSLDFNEQFF. CDR3 DNA: TGTGCCAGCAGCTTAGATTTTAATGAGCAGTTCTTC. Using reference TRBV7-9 and TRBJ2-1 for the parts outside the CDR3, the full variable domain is DTGVSQNPRHKITKRGQNVTFRCDPISEHNRLYWYRQTLGQGPEFLTYFQNEAQLEKSRLLSDRFSAERPKGSFSTLEIQRTEQGDSAMYLCASSLDFNEQFFGPGTRLTVL.

The rearrangement links TRBV7-3 to TRBJ1-1; 8 bases map to TRBD1. CDR1 is SGHTA and CDR2 is FQGTGA in the germline V gene. J lost 0 bases, V lost 3 bases, and 9 bases had no gene match. This CDR3 is built from 17 residues. The CDR3 nucleotides are TGTGCCAGCAGCTTTTATAGGACAGGGATGATGAACACTGAAGCTTTCTTT. It encodes CASSFYRTGMMNTEAFF.

The rearrangement uses TRBV5-4 and TRBJ2-5; D uncertain. V was trimmed by 6 bases and J by 1 base, leaving 16 bases between them. The CDR3 spans 15 residues. The germline V gene has CDR1 SGHNT and CDR2 YYREEE (reference sequence). The CDR3, as DNA: TGTGCCAGCACCGGAATGGGCGGCTCCCAAGAGACCCAGTACTTC. Amino acid sequence: CASTGMGGSQETQYF.

The chain is built from TRBV11-2 and TRBJ2-5; TRBD2 matches at 11 bases. CDR3 size: 16 residues. V shed 1 base, J shed 6 bases, and the junction held 7 bases outside the gene matches. Germline values: CDR1 SGHAT, CDR2 FQNNGV. This CDR3 reads CASSLVTSGGQQTQYF. CDR3 bases: TGTGCCAGCAGCTTAGTTACTAGCGGGGGCCAGCAGACCCAGTACTTC.